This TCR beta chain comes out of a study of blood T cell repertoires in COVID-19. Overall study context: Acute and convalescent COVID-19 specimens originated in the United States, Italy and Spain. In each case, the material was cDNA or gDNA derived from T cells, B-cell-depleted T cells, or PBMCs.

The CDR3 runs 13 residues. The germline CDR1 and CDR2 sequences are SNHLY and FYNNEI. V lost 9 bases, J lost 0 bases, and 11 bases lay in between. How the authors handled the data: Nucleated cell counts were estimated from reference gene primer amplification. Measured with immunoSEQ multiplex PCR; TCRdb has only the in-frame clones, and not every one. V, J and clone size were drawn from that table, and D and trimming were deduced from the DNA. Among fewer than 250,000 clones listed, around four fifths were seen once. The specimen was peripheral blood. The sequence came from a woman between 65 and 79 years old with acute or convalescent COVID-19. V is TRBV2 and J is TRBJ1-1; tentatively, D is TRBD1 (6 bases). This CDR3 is CASDRRMNTEAFF. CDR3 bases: TGTGCCAGTGACAGGAGGATGAACACTGAAGCTTTCTTT.